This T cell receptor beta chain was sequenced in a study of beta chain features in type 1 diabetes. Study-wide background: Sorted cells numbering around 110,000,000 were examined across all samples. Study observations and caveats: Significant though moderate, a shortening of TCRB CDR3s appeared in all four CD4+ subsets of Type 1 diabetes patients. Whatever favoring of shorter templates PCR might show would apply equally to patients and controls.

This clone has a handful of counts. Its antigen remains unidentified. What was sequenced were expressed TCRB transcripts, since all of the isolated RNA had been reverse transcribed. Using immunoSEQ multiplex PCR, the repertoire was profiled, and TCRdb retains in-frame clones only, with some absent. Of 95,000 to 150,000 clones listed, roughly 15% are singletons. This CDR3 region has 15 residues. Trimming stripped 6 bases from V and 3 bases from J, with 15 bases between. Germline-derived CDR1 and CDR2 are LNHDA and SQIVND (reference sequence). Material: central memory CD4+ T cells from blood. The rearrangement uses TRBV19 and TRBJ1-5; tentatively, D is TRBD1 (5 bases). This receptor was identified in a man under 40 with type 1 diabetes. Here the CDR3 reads CASRTYTGNNQPQHF. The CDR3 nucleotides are TGTGCCAGTAGGACATATACAGGCAACAATCAGCCCCAGCATTTT.